This is a list of T cell receptor beta chains from one sample in a study of beta chain features in type 1 diabetes. TCRdb's copy holds only in-frame clones and misses some; the assay was immunoSEQ multiplex PCR. The sample shows about 140,000 clones, 9.7% of them seen only once. The sequencing input was central memory CD4+ T cells from blood. Receptors were obtained from a woman in her forties in good health. Both conserved end residues are part of each CDR3. A D gene is named only where the DNA matches it firmly. The size field is filled for only some rows; it gives once, few, many or a size class.

TRBJ1-1 - TRBV7-9 few TGTGCCAGCAGCTTAGGGGGACTGACTGAAGCTTTCTTT CASSLGGLTEAFF
TRBJ2-7 TRBD1 TRBV14 - TGTGCCAGCAGCCAAGATTGGGGACAGGGTCGAAACGAGCAGTACTTC CASSQDWGQGRNEQYF
TRBJ2-5 - TRBV7-8 - TGTGCCAGCAGCCCCCCGGGGCGGGGTGTGGAGACCCAGTACTTC CASSPPGRGVETQYF
TRBJ2-5 TRBD1 TRBV5-4 - TGTGCCAGCAGCTTCACAGGGGCCCAAGAGACCCAGTACTTC CASSFTGAQETQYF
TRBJ1-3 TRBD1 TRBV18 - TGTGCCAGCTCACGTGGACAGGACTTCTCTGGAAACACCATATATTTT CASSRGQDFSGNTIYF
TRBJ1-2 - TRBV6-5 few TGTGCCAGCAACGGGGCGGGAGGCTACACCTTC CASNGAGGYTF
TRBJ2-7 TRBD2 TRBV11-2 - TGTGCCAGCAGCCCAGGGACTAGAGGCGAGCAGTACTTC CASSPGTRGEQYF
TRBJ2-2 TRBD1 TRBV29-1 few TGCAGCGCCACAAGGGGGCCCACCGGGGAGCTGTTTTTT CSATRGPTGELFF
TRBJ1-2 TRBD1 TRBV7-9 - TGTGCCAGCAGCCCATCAACCGACTCGCCGGGACAGGGAGTATTCTACACCTTC CASSPSTDSPGQGVFYTF
TRBJ2-3 TRBD2 TRBV19 - TGTGCCAGTAGTGCGGGGGGACGGACAGATACGCAGTATTTT CASSAGGRTDTQYF
TRBJ2-5 - TRBV9 few TGTGCCAGCCCGACTGGGCAAGAGACCCAGTACTTC CASPTGQETQYF
TRBJ2-5 TRBD2 TRBV5-4 - TGTGCCAGCAGCTTGGGACTAGCGGGGGGGTCGACCCAGTACTTC CASSLGLAGGSTQYF
TRBJ2-3 TRBD1 TRBV25-1 - TGTGCCAGCGGAAGACAGGGGGCGGTAACAGATACGCAGTATTTT CASGRQGAVTDTQYF
TRBJ1-2 - TRBV5-6 few TGTGCCAGCAGGGGGGCAGGGGCTCACTATGGCTACACCTTC CASRGAGAHYGYTF
TRBJ1-6 - TRBV7-9 - TGTGCCAGCAGCTTAGTTGGGGCTAATTCACCCCTCCACTTT CASSLVGANSPLHF
TRBJ2-2 TRBD1 TRBV29-1 - TGCAGCGTTGGACAGGGGTTCACCGGGGAGCTGTTTTTT CSVGQGFTGELFF
TRBJ2-4 - TRBV10-1 few TGCGCCAGCAGTGGATCTAGCGTAGGGCAACCGGCTTACTTC CASSGSSVGQPAYF
TRBJ2-3 - TRBV5-4 many TGTGCCAGCAGCTTGTCCACTAGCACAGATACGCAGTATTTT CASSLSTSTDTQYF
TRBJ1-2 TRBD1 TRBV2 - TGTGCCAGCAGTGCGGGACAGAGGACGCGTGGCTACACCTTC CASSAGQRTRGYTF
TRBJ1-6 - TRBV6-5 - TGTGCCAGCAAAGTCGGGTCTGGTGGCAATTCACCCCTCCACTTT CASKVGSGGNSPLHF
TRBJ2-1 TRBD2 TRBV7-9 few TGTGCCAGCAGCTACCCGGGACTAGCGGGACTCCCGTTCTTC CASSYPGLAGLPFF
TRBJ1-6 - TRBV9 - TGTGCCAGCAGCGTAGGAAGCAGGGCAGGTACACCCCTCCACTTT CASSVGSRAGTPLHF
TRBJ2-3 TRBD1 TRBV5-1 few TGCGCCAGCAGCCTAGCTCCGGGACAGGGAACAGATACGCAGTATTTT CASSLAPGQGTDTQYF
TRBJ2-7 TRBD1 TRBV25-1 - TGTGCCAGCAGTCCGGGACAGGGGAGTTACGAGCAGTACTTC CASSPGQGSYEQYF
TRBJ2-7 - TRBV29-1 few TGCAGCGCGCGACTCGGACAGATTACCTACGAGCAGTACTTC CSARLGQITYEQYF
TRBJ2-5 TRBD1 TRBV19 few TGTGCCAGTAGGGACACAGGGGGCGCGACGGAGACCCAGTACTTC CASRDTGGATETQYF
TRBJ2-7 TRBD1 TRBV6-1 few TGTGCCAGCAGTGGCGGACAGGACTACGAGCAGTACTTC CASSGGQDYEQYF
TRBJ1-2 TRBD1 TRBV11-2 few TGTGCCAGCAGCTTGAGGACAGGGAACTATGGCTACACCTTC CASSLRTGNYGYTF
TRBJ2-3 TRBD2 TRBV7-9 many TGTGCCAGCAGCTCTCGGGGGGAGGGCACAGATACGCAGTATTTT CASSSRGEGTDTQYF